These 25 T cell receptor beta chains originate from one sample sequenced in a study of identical twins. TCRdb redid the calling of the 5' RACE reads with MiXCR, one entry per CDR3 protein. Among roughly 700,000 distinct CDR3 sequences listed, 8.6% were seen once. Separately, the same data were catalogued under a study of yellow fever vaccine responses in identical twins.

Input material: PBMCs. The receptor set was obtained from a woman younger than 30 in good health.

The sample holds a few counts of this clonotype. The V gene is TRBV15, the J gene TRBJ2-1; 8 bases map to TRBD1. The trim removed 0 bases at V and 8 bases at J, leaving 9 bases unmatched. The length of the CDR3 is 16 residues. CDR1 is LNHNV, CDR2 YYDKDF, per germline (reference sequence). CDR3 region: CATSRDLGQGFDEQFF. The CDR3 DNA reads as TGTGCCACCAGCAGAGACCTTGGACAGGGTTTTGATGAGCAGTTCTTC.

This clonotype occurred many times. This chain links TRBV15 with TRBJ2-3; D may match TRBD1 or TRBD2 (6 bases each). The length of the CDR3 is 16 residues. The germline V and J ends were trimmed by 0 bases and 2 bases, with 12 bases remaining between them. Germline CDR1 reads LNHNV; CDR2 reads YYDKDF (reference sequence). CDR3 sequence reads: CATSRDRGRDTDTQYF. CDR3 in DNA: TGTGCCACCAGCAGAGATCGGGGGCGCGACACAGATACGCAGTATTTT.

There are a few counts of this clonotype. The rearrangement joins TRBV6-5 to TRBJ2-3, with D tentatively TRBD1 or TRBD2 (6 bases each). V dropped 3 bases and J dropped 6 bases, with 13 bases sitting between them. The CDR3 contains 14 residues. Germline-derived CDR1 and CDR2 are MNHEY and SVGAGI. The chain's CDR3 is CASSYLEGVDTQYF. In DNA, the CDR3 is TGTGCCAGCAGTTATTTGGAGGGGGTGGATACGCAGTATTTT.

The chain links TRBV29-1 to TRBJ2-5; D gene unclear. From germline, CDR1 is SQVTM and CDR2 ANQGSEA. The CDR3 is 15 amino acids. V dropped 2 bases and J dropped 2 bases, with 15 bases sitting between them. CDR3 coding DNA: TGCAGCGTTGAAATGTCTAGGCAGGCTCAAGAGACCCAGTACTTC. As protein: CSVEMSRQAQETQYF. Full variable domain (outside the CDR3, taken from reference TRBV29-1 and TRBJ2-5): SAVISQKPSRDICQRGTSLTIQCQVDSQVTMMFWYRQQPGQSLTLIATANQGSEATYESGFVIDKFPISRPNLTFSTLTVSNMSPEDSSIYLCSVEMSRQAQETQYFGPGTRLLVL.

This clonotype was counted between two and nine times. This chain uses TRBV7-8 with TRBJ2-5; 12 bases are a match to TRBD2. This CDR3 is built from 17 residues. V lost 1 base to trimming and J lost 4 bases; unmatched junction nucleotides: 7. Looked up from germline, CDR1 is SGHVS and CDR2 is FQNEAQ. The CDR3, as DNA: TGTGCCAGCAGCTTAGTGGCTAGCGGGAGGGCCAGAGAGACCCAGTACTTC. Translating it yields CASSLVASGRARETQYF.

The rearrangement uses TRBV7-2 and TRBJ2-1, with D tentatively TRBD1 (5 bases). Germline values: CDR1 SGHTA, CDR2 FQGNSA. Trimming took off 1 base at V and 2 bases at J, with 9 bases between the two ends. The CDR3 runs 15 residues. CDR3 bases: TGTGCCAGCAGCTTAGTAGGGGATACCTACAATGAGCAGTTCTTC. Protein sequence: CASSLVGDTYNEQFF.

The chain has TRBV6-5 and TRBJ1-5; perhaps TRBD1 as D (5 bases). CDR3 length: 13 residues. CDR1 is MNHEY, CDR2 SVGAGI, per germline. V lost 3 bases and J 5 bases, leaving 8 bases between the germline ends. CDR3 sequence (DNA): TGTGCCAGCAGTTATGGGACCCATCAGCCCCAGCATTTT. Protein: CASSYGTHQPQHF.

This clonotype was picked up a small number of times. This chain uses TRBV20-1 with TRBJ2-7; 9 nucleotides line up with TRBD2. The CDR3 sequence is 15 residues long. J lost 2 bases, V lost 3 bases, and 8 bases had no gene match. Germline V lookup: CDR1 DFQATT, CDR2 SNEGSKA (reference sequence). CDR3 amino acids: CSASLRLAAAYEQYF. CDR3 nucleotides: TGCAGTGCTAGCCTCAGACTAGCGGCTGCCTACGAGCAGTACTTC.

The chain has TRBV7-9 and TRBJ2-7; no reliable D call. Trimming took 5 bases from V and 5 from J, leaving 16 bases between them. CDR3 length: 14 residues. Germline lookup yields CDR1 SEHNR and CDR2 FQNEAQ (reference sequence). The CDR3 sequence: CASSTRGLEDEQYF. CDR3 DNA sequence: TGTGCCAGCAGCACCCGAGGCCTAGAGGACGAGCAGTACTTC.

V usage is TRBV27 and J usage is TRBJ1-2; TRBD1 matches at 7 bases. This CDR3 is 13 amino acids long. The trim removed 2 bases at V and 8 bases at J, leaving 5 bases unmatched. CDR1 is MNHEY and CDR2 is SMNVEV in the germline V gene (reference sequence). The CDR3 protein is CASSLRGQVGYTF. DNA for the CDR3: TGTGCCAGCAGTTTAAGGGGGCAGGTGGGCTACACCTTC.

This clonotype was detected ten times or more. The chain combines TRBV28 with TRBJ2-1, with TRBD1 as a possible D gene (6 bases). Germline CDR1 reads MDHEN; CDR2 reads SYDVKM. Trimming stripped 1 base from V and 2 bases from J, with 9 bases between. There are 15 residues in the CDR3. The CDR3 bases are TGTGCCAGCAGTTTATCGGGGACACCCTACAATGAGCAGTTCTTC. Translated: CASSLSGTPYNEQFF.

This chain links TRBV6-2 or TRBV6-3 with TRBJ2-7; 15 bases are a match to TRBD2. Germline values: CDR1 MNHEY, CDR2 SVGEGT. The J segment lost 7 bases and the V segment lost 5 bases, leaving 6 bases of the junction unmatched. This CDR3 comprises 15 residues. Here the CDR3 reads CASSPGTSGRREQYF. In DNA form, the CDR3 reads TGTGCCAGCAGTCCCGGGACTAGCGGGAGGAGGGAGCAGTACTTC.

The gene calls are TRBV4-2 and TRBJ2-7, with D possibly being TRBD2 (6 bases). Per germline, CDR1 LGHNA and CDR2 YNFKEQ. The CDR3 extends over 17 amino acids. Trimming took off 1 base at V and 3 bases at J, with 19 bases between the two ends. For the CDR3, the DNA is TGTGCCAGCAGCCAAGGGGACGGCTCGGGAGTTGGCTACGAGCAGTACTTC. It translates to CASSQGDGSGVGYEQYF.

J is TRBJ1-6 and V is TRBV12-3 or TRBV12-4; unclear D gene. CDR3 length equals 14 residues. V lost 3 bases and J lost 6, with 9 bases in between. CDR3 residues: CASSFFAANSPLHF. CDR3 DNA sequence: TGTGCCAGCAGTTTTTTCGCGGCTAATTCACCCCTCCACTTT.

This clonotype has ten or more counts. V and J are TRBV12-3 or TRBV12-4 and TRBJ2-7, with D perhaps TRBD2 (6 bases). This CDR3 has 11 amino acids. With 6 bases removed from V and 4 bases from J, the gap between germline ends came to 7 bases. The DNA of the CDR3 is TGTGCCAGCAGGGGGGGATACGAGCAGTACTTC. Its translation: CASRGGYEQYF.

This clonotype was observed many times. The rearrangement links TRBV6-5 to TRBJ2-7; 7 bases are shared with TRBD2. This CDR3 region has 13 residues. V was pared by 4 bases and J by 6 bases, with 6 bases of the junction left unmatched. Germline lookup yields CDR1 MNHEY and CDR2 SVGAGI. CDR3 in DNA: TGTGCCAGCAGTTGGGGGGGAGTGGGCGAGCAGTACTTC. Translated, it gives CASSWGGVGEQYF.

This clonotype showed up just a few times. The chain recombines TRBV12-3 or TRBV12-4 with TRBJ2-7; weak D call: TRBD1 (6 bases). Trimming took off 7 bases at V and 6 bases at J, with 13 bases between the two ends. The CDR3 is 12 residues long. The CDR3 nucleotides are TGTGCCAGCAAAACCGGACAGTCCGAGCAGTACTTC. Amino acids: CASKTGQSEQYF.

V is TRBV5-1 and J is TRBJ2-1; 11 nucleotides line up with TRBD2. The germline V gene has CDR1 SGHRS and CDR2 YFSETQ. This CDR3 has 15 residues. Trimming cost V 3 bases and J 10 bases; bases outside gene matches: 9. The CDR3 DNA is TGCGCCAGCAGCTCCGCTACTAGCGGGGGAGGGGAGCAGTTCTTC. Its translation is CASSSATSGGGEQFF.

In its sample, this clonotype was seen a few times. The chain carries TRBV10-3 and TRBJ1-2, with TRBD1 matching over 7 bases. The germline gives CDR1 ENHRY, CDR2 SYGVKD. The trim removed 3 bases at V and 8 bases at J, leaving 3 bases unmatched. The CDR3 has 12 residues. The CDR3 coding sequence is TGTGCCATCAGTGAACAGGGGAAAGGCTACACCTTC. Amino acid sequence: CAISEQGKGYTF.

The chain uses TRBV28 and TRBJ2-7; 7 bases align to TRBD1. This CDR3 has 15 residues. The V gene's germline CDR1 is MDHEN and CDR2 SYDVKM. The ends lost 4 bases at V and 3 bases at J; junction bases unmatched: 9. In DNA, the CDR3 is TGTGCCAGCAGTTGGGTGTGGGACAGCTACTACGAGCAGTACTTC. Its translation: CASSWVWDSYYEQYF.

This chain uses TRBV10-3 with TRBJ2-7; TRBD2 matches at 13 bases. Germline CDR1 is ENHRY and CDR2 is SYGVKD. Trimming cost V 4 bases and J 4 bases; bases outside gene matches: 4. The CDR3 has 15 residues. The CDR3, as DNA: TGTGCCATCAGTGGGGGACTAGCGGGGATATACGAGCAGTACTTC. This gives the protein CAISGGLAGIYEQYF.

The V and J genes are TRBV6-2 or TRBV6-3 and TRBJ2-7; D unresolved. Germline V CDR1 and CDR2: MNHEY, SVGEGT. The CDR3 runs to 15 residues. V was clipped by 5 bases and J by 2 bases, with 16 bases between them. This CDR3 reads CASSPQDGFTYEQYF. The CDR3 region has the DNA TGTGCCAGCAGTCCCCAGGACGGGTTTACCTACGAGCAGTACTTC.

This chain joins TRBV20-1 and TRBJ2-1, with TRBD2 matching 9 bases. The germline gives CDR1 DFQATT, CDR2 SNEGSKA (reference sequence). J lost 9 bases, V lost 6 bases, and 12 bases had no gene match. The CDR3 length is 14 residues. The CDR3 DNA reads as TGCAGTGCAAAGGGGCTAGCGGGATTGGGTGAGCAGTTCTTC. This gives the protein CSAKGLAGLGEQFF.

The chain combines TRBV20-1 with TRBJ2-7; 8 bases map to TRBD1. This CDR3 is built from 12 residues. Germline loops: CDR1 DFQATT, CDR2 SNEGSKA (reference sequence). The V and J ends lost 8 bases and 3 bases, in that order; junction bases with no gene match: 6. CDR3 sequence reads: CSSRTGNYEQYF. The CDR3, as DNA: TGCAGTTCCCGGACAGGGAACTACGAGCAGTACTTC.

In this sample, this clonotype turned up a few times. This rearrangement joins TRBV9 to TRBJ2-1, with 15 bases lining up with TRBD2. Germline V gene data show CDR1 as SGDLS and CDR2 as YYNGEE. CDR3 size: 16 residues. V gave up 0 bases and J gave up 9 bases; unmatched junction bases: 4. This CDR3 is CASSVEPGLAGGEQFF. CDR3 nucleotide sequence: TGTGCCAGCAGCGTAGAGCCGGGACTAGCGGGAGGTGAGCAGTTCTTC.